The clone carrying this T cell receptor (beta chain) was found many times. Losses at the gene ends were 3 bases for V and 4 bases for J; bases not matched to a gene: 3. Germline V gene sequence: CDR1 SGDLS, CDR2 YYNGEE. CDR3 length: 13 residues. For the second PCR, which ran for about 6 to 11 cycles, a sample-barcoded 5' primer and a J-beta primer mix were used. TCRdb re-derived calls from the 5' RACE reads in MiXCR, one entry per CDR3 protein. In the table there are about 590,000 distinct CDR3 sequences, about 30% of which are singletons. This specimen comes from a study of blood T cells in healthy people across ages.

V is TRBV9 and J is TRBJ2-5; the match to TRBD2 covers 7 bases. The sample was blood. This receptor was taken from a woman of 80 years or more in good health. CDR3 bases: TGTGCCAGCAGCGGGACTAGAGGAGAGACCCAGTACTTC. Amino acids: CASSGTRGETQYF.